The 30 T cell receptor beta chains in this list originate from one sample, sequenced in a study of blood T cell repertoires in COVID-19. Generated by immunoSEQ multiplex PCR, the TCRdb table keeps only in-frame clones and is missing some. The sample consists of 170,000 or so clones, around 87% of them appearing once. The sequenced sample consisted of peripheral blood. The receptors here all came from a man aged 35-49 years with active or convalescent COVID-19.

The rearrangement links TRBV7-2 to TRBJ1-4; 7 bases map to TRBD1. Looked up from germline, CDR1 is SGHTA and CDR2 is FQGNSA. V dropped 1 base and J dropped 5; count of bases not matched to a gene: 4. The CDR3 has 15 amino acids. The CDR3 loop reads CASSLEGQLNEKLFF. The CDR3 DNA reads as TGTGCCAGCAGCTTAGAGGGACAGTTAAATGAAAAACTGTTTTTT.

The chain recombines TRBV11-1 with TRBJ2-3, with TRBD2 as a possible D gene (7 bases). Trimming stripped 3 bases from V and 6 bases from J, with 10 bases between. CDR1 is SGHAT, CDR2 FQDESV, per germline (reference sequence). This CDR3 is 13 amino acids long. CDR3 residues: CASSFRGADTQYF. CDR3 in DNA: TGTGCCAGCAGCTTTCGGGGGGCGGATACGCAGTATTTT.

The V call is TRBV11-3, the J call TRBJ2-1, with D perhaps matching TRBD2 (6 bases). V was cut by 6 bases and J by 3 bases, with 15 bases left in between. The CDR3 contains 15 residues. From germline, CDR1 is SGHNT and CDR2 YENEEA. For the CDR3, the DNA is TGTGCCAGCAGTTGGGGAGGTAGGATCTACAATGAGCAGTTCTTC. It specifies CASSWGGRIYNEQFF.

This chain links TRBV10-2 with TRBJ1-1; D is possibly TRBD1 (5 bases). The CDR3 has 13 residues. Trimming cost V 6 bases and J 0 bases, with 8 bases left between them. Germline V CDR1 and CDR2: WSHSY, SAAADI. The CDR3 loop is CASSGGVNTEAFF. In nucleotides, the CDR3 is TGCGCCAGCAGCGGGGGGGTGAACACTGAAGCTTTCTTT.

This clone was counted a few times. The chain is built from TRBV5-1 and TRBJ2-7, with TRBD2 as a possible D gene (6 bases). CDR3 size: 12 residues. V was clipped by 4 bases and J by 10 bases, with 15 bases between them. Germline CDR1 and CDR2: SGHRS and YFSETQ. CDR3 amino acids: CASSPWGVVQYF. In DNA, the CDR3 is TGCGCCAGCAGCCCGTGGGGGGTAGTACAGTACTTC.

This chain links TRBV7-2 with TRBJ2-3; no reliable D call. CDR1 and CDR2 from the germline V gene are SGHTA and FQGNSA. This CDR3 is built from 15 residues. With 6 bases removed from V and 0 bases from J, the gap between germline ends came to 13 bases. CDR3 region: CASRKQPTSTDTQYF. The CDR3 DNA reads TGTGCCAGCAGAAAACAGCCCACTAGCACAGATACGCAGTATTTT.

The rearrangement uses TRBV9 and TRBJ1-6; TRBD1 aligns across 9 bases. CDR1 and CDR2 from the germline V gene are SGDLS and YYNGEE. The CDR3 runs to 14 residues. With V trimmed by 0 bases and J by 9 bases, 1 base remained unmatched. The CDR3 DNA is TGTGCCAGCAGCGTAGGACAGGGGGGTTCACCCCTCCACTTT. Translation gives CASSVGQGGSPLHF.

The sample holds a few counts of this clone. The chain links TRBV6-1 to TRBJ2-3; 9 positions agree with TRBD2. The CDR3 is 15 amino acids. Unmatched junction bases numbered 4, after V lost 2 bases and J lost 4 bases. CDR1 and CDR2 (germline): MNHNS, SASEGT. The CDR3: CASSERGGAPDTQYF. The CDR3 DNA reads TGTGCCAGCAGTGAACGCGGGGGGGCCCCAGATACGCAGTATTTT.

This clone was found once. The rearrangement uses TRBV4-3 and TRBJ1-2; D gene unclear. The CDR3 sequence is 15 residues long. V dropped 0 bases and J dropped 6 bases, with 14 bases sitting between them. Germline V gene lookup returns CDR1 LGHNA and CDR2 YSLEER. The CDR3 sequence is CASSQDLQAPHGYTF. CDR3 sequence (DNA): TGCGCCAGCAGCCAAGATCTCCAAGCACCCCATGGCTACACCTTC.

The genes are TRBV27 and TRBJ2-7, with 11 bases fitting TRBD2. The CDR3 spans 14 residues. Trimming removed 3 bases from V and 5 bases from J; junction bases left unmatched: 3. CDR1 MNHEY and CDR2 SMNVEV come from the germline V gene (reference sequence). This CDR3 reads CASSFTSGGHEQYF. The CDR3 bases are TGTGCCAGCAGTTTTACTAGCGGGGGCCACGAGCAGTACTTC.

The rearrangement links TRBV30 to TRBJ1-1; 12 nucleotides agree with TRBD1. The V gene's germline CDR1 is GTSNPN and CDR2 SVGIG (reference sequence). The V segment lost 3 bases and the J segment 11 bases; nucleotides outside the gene matches: 10. The CDR3 loop spans 14 amino acids. CDR3 coding DNA: TGTGCCTGGAGGGGGGACAGGGGGCGCAGAGGCGCTTTCTTT. It is translated as CAWRGDRGRRGAFF.

This chain uses TRBV5-5 with TRBJ2-2; a possible D gene is TRBD2 (5 bases). Trimming pared 1 base from V and 4 bases from J, leaving 8 bases between. This CDR3 has 14 residues. The V gene's germline CDR1 is SGHKS and CDR2 YYEKEE (reference sequence). The CDR3 sequence: CASSLRGLTGELFF. The CDR3 region has the DNA TGTGCCAGCAGCTTGCGAGGGCTCACCGGGGAGCTGTTTTTT.

The CDR3 reads CASSPWVRGTDTQYF. DNA of the CDR3: TGTGCCAGCTCACCCTGGGTTCGGGGCACAGATACGCAGTATTTT. This chain joins TRBV18 and TRBJ2-3; D gene uncertain. The V and J ends lost 3 bases and 1 base respectively, with 11 bases between them. Germline V gene lookup returns CDR1 KGHSH and CDR2 LQKENI. The CDR3 length is 15 residues.

The chain combines TRBV11-2 with TRBJ1-1; D not resolved. CDR3 length: 13 residues. Looked up from germline, CDR1 is SGHAT and CDR2 is FQNNGV. V lost 3 bases and J lost 1, with 6 bases in between. The CDR3 bases are TGTGCCAGCAGCTTGGGAGGGAACACTGAAGCTTTCTTT. This encodes CASSLGGNTEAFF.

This chain links TRBV28 with TRBJ2-5, with D perhaps TRBD2 (7 bases). From germline, CDR1 is MDHEN and CDR2 SYDVKM. CDR3 length: 13 amino acids. V lost 6 bases and J lost 3, with 11 bases in between. In nucleotides, the CDR3 is TGTGCCAGCAGCCAAGGGGGGGAAGAGACCCAGTACTTC. It is translated as CASSQGGEETQYF.

This chain uses TRBV29-1 with TRBJ1-5; 7 positions agree with TRBD1. The germline CDR1 and CDR2 sequences are SQVTM and ANQGSEA. This CDR3 contains 12 residues. V was clipped by 4 bases and J by 5 bases; unmatched bases: 2. The chain's CDR3 is CSVGQGDQPQHF. CDR3 DNA sequence: TGCAGCGTTGGACAGGGCGATCAGCCCCAGCATTTT.

This clone has a single count. V is TRBV11-2 and J is TRBJ1-3; 8 nucleotides align to TRBD1. CDR1 and CDR2 (germline): SGHAT, FQNNGV. This CDR3 comprises 17 residues. With 0 bases clipped from V and 4 bases from J, the junction kept 8 bases outside the gene matches. The CDR3 sequence is CASSLDPTGGKGNTIYF. The CDR3 DNA reads TGTGCCAGCAGCTTAGACCCTACAGGGGGAAAGGGAAACACCATATATTTT.

The CDR3 region is CASSLDAGGSTDTQYF. For the CDR3, the DNA is TGCGCCAGCAGCTTGGATGCGGGGGGCAGCACAGATACGCAGTATTTT. The V and J genes are TRBV5-1 and TRBJ2-3, with 8 positions matching TRBD2. The ends lost 0 bases at V and 0 bases at J; junction bases unmatched: 3. Germline values: CDR1 SGHRS, CDR2 YFSETQ. The CDR3 consists of 16 residues.

The J gene is TRBJ1-4, the V gene TRBV6-5, with a tentative D call TRBD1 (6 bases). CDR3 length: 15 residues. V was pared by 2 bases and J by 3 bases, with 10 bases between. Germline CDR1 reads MNHEY; CDR2 reads SVGAGI. The chain's CDR3 is CASSYVRGANEKLFF. For the CDR3, the DNA is TGTGCCAGCAGTTACGTCAGGGGAGCTAATGAAAAACTGTTTTTT.

This clone was counted a few times. V usage is TRBV7-8 and J usage is TRBJ2-3; 7 bases map to TRBD1. V lost 2 bases, J lost 2 bases, and 4 bases stayed unmatched. Germline V CDR1 and CDR2: SGHVS, FQNEAQ. CDR3 length: 15 residues. The CDR3 sequence is CASSLWQGVTDTQYF. In DNA form, the CDR3 reads TGTGCCAGCAGCTTATGGCAGGGGGTCACAGATACGCAGTATTTT.

The V and J genes are TRBV28 and TRBJ2-3; 9 nucleotides agree with TRBD1. Germline trimming cut 6 bases from V and 7 bases from J; bases unmatched to any gene: 11. Germline V gene data show CDR1 as MDHEN and CDR2 as SYDVKM. The CDR3 covers 15 residues. The CDR3 region has the DNA TGTGCCAGCAGCGCACCGGGACAGGGATCAAATACGCAGTATTTT. The encoded protein is CASSAPGQGSNTQYF.

V usage is TRBV28 and J usage is TRBJ1-1, with a tentative D call TRBD1 (6 bases). The CDR3 runs to 14 residues. Trimming removed 2 bases from V and 1 base from J, with 8 bases in between. CDR1 and CDR2 from the germline V gene are MDHEN and SYDVKM. The CDR3 loop is CASSLPTGNTEAFF. Here the CDR3 DNA reads TGTGCCAGCAGTTTACCGACAGGGAACACTGAAGCTTTCTTT.

The chain employs TRBV12-5 and TRBJ2-2; no firm D call. Germline V gene sequence: CDR1 LGHNT, CDR2 FRNRAP. V lost 1 base, J lost 2 bases, and 5 bases lay in between. The CDR3 runs 14 residues. DNA of the CDR3: TGTGCTAGTGGTTTGGACACCAACACCGGGGAGCTGTTTTTT. Residues: CASGLDTNTGELFF.

The rearrangement uses TRBV5-4 and TRBJ2-4; 12 positions agree with TRBD1. The germline gives CDR1 SGHNT, CDR2 YYREEE (reference sequence). CDR3 length equals 17 residues. After removal of 3 bases from V and 7 bases from J, the junction contained 11 bases not matched to a gene. The CDR3 sequence is CASSSPPGTGGGNIQYF. For the CDR3, the DNA is TGTGCCAGCAGCTCCCCCCCCGGGACAGGGGGCGGGAACATTCAGTACTTC.

The rearrangement joins TRBV7-8 to TRBJ1-2; D remains unclear. Trimming shortened V by 4 bases and J by 11 bases, and 17 bases separated the two germline ends. In germline, CDR1 is SGHVS, CDR2 FQNEAQ. This CDR3 has 13 residues. CDR3 DNA: TGTGCCAGCAGCTCCCCCGGAGAGGGTGGGTACACCTTC. Translation: CASSSPGEGGYTF.

This chain joins TRBV6-4 and TRBJ1-5; a weak D match, TRBD1 (5 bases). V lost 8 bases to trimming and J lost 0 bases, with 11 bases between them. The CDR3 has 14 amino acids. Per the germline V gene, CDR1 is MRHNA and CDR2 is SNTAGT. CDR3 in DNA: TGTGCCAGCCTACTGGGGGGTAGCAATCAGCCCCAGCATTTT. This codes for CASLLGGSNQPQHF.

V is TRBV6-2 or TRBV6-3 and J is TRBJ1-2; D remains ambiguous. The germline CDR1 and CDR2 sequences are MNHEY and SVGEGT. This CDR3 contains 12 residues. The V end was cut by 0 bases, the J end by 7 bases, with 6 bases between. The CDR3 region is CASSYSRVGYTF. The CDR3 bases are TGTGCCAGCAGTTACTCACGGGTTGGCTACACCTTC.

The V gene is TRBV2, the J gene TRBJ1-1; 9 bases fit TRBD1. The J segment lost 10 bases and the V segment lost 4 bases, leaving 7 bases of the junction unmatched. This CDR3 spans 13 amino acids. Germline CDR1 is SNHLY and CDR2 is FYNNEI. DNA of the CDR3: TGTGCCAGCAGTGCTTCGGGACAGGGCCTAGCTTTCTTT. Protein product: CASSASGQGLAFF.

As to this clone: Relative to the germline gene, one junction end is altered; a read error may explain this. The rearrangement links TRBV28 to TRBJ1-1, with TRBD1 matching 7 bases. CDR3 length equals 14 residues. Germline V CDR1 and CDR2: MDHEN, SYDVKM. This CDR3 is CASKAGGMKTEAFF. The CDR3, as DNA: TGTGCCAGCAAAGCAGGGGGGATGAAAACTGAAGCTTTCTTT.

The chain is built from TRBV4-3 and TRBJ2-7; the D gene is possibly TRBD1 (5 bases). Germline V gives CDR1 LGHNA, CDR2 YSLEER. The CDR3 loop spans 14 amino acids. V lost 1 base to trimming and J lost 6 bases, with 13 bases between them. Here the CDR3 reads CASSQAAGTGEQYF. The CDR3 DNA reads as TGCGCCAGCAGCCAAGCGGCAGGTACAGGCGAGCAGTACTTC.